Below are 20 T cell receptor beta chains sequenced from a single sample in a study of patients and donors after allogeneic stem cell transplantation. TCRdb itself ran the RT-PCR reads through MiXCR, one entry per CDR3 protein. The sample carries about 410,000 distinct CDR3 sequences, approximately 16% recorded once. Sequenced sample: blood, either unsorted or a sorted T cell fraction (not recorded which). All receptors come from a human donor who was either an allogeneic HSCT recipient or a stem cell or donor lymphocyte infusion donor (not recorded which). It is not recorded whose cells these are; they may come from a transplant donor.

This clonotype was observed a handful of times. V usage is TRBV20-1 and J usage is TRBJ2-7; D is ambiguous. Germline V gene data show CDR1 as DFQATT and CDR2 as SNEGSKA (reference sequence). There are 12 residues in the CDR3. Trimming stripped 3 bases from V and 7 bases from J, with 13 bases between. CDR3 protein: CSASPGLSEQYF. DNA for the CDR3: TGCAGTGCTAGTCCGGGCCTGTCGGAGCAGTACTTC.

The chain combines TRBV20-1 with TRBJ2-7; 12 nucleotides match TRBD2. Germline values: CDR1 DFQATT, CDR2 SNEGSKA (reference sequence). Germline trimming cut 6 bases from V and 1 base from J; bases unmatched to any gene: 16. This CDR3 contains 18 residues. The CDR3 region has the DNA TGCAGTGCCCGGGGACTAGCGGGTCGCCTGGGCCGGTCCTACGAGCAGTACTTC. Translation gives CSARGLAGRLGRSYEQYF.

A remark on this clonotype: This may stem from a read error, because a much larger clone lies one nucleotide away. CDR3: CPSSLGTASYNEQFF. The CDR3 nucleotides read TGCCCCAGCAGCTTGGGGACAGCATCCTACAATGAGCAGTTCTTC. The gene calls are TRBV5-1 and TRBJ2-1; TRBD1 aligns across 7 bases. CDR1 is SGHRS, CDR2 YFSETQ, per germline. The CDR3 spans 15 residues. The complete variable domain, with remaining parts taken from reference TRBV5-1 and TRBJ2-1, reads KAGVTQTPRYLIKTRGQQVTLSCSPISGHRSVSWYQQTPGQGLQFLFEYFSETQRNKGNFPGRFSGRQFSNSRSEMNVSTLELGDSALYLCPSSLGTASYNEQFFGPGTRLTVL.

As regards this clonotype: One end of the junction is discordant with germline, which a read error may explain. The genes are TRBV12-3 or TRBV12-4 and TRBJ1-4; TRBD1 matches at 7 bases. This CDR3 has 14 residues. The CDR3 DNA is TGTGGCAGCAGGCGGGACAGAACTAATGAAAAACTGTTTTTT. It specifies CGSRRDRTNEKLFF.

V is TRBV12-3 or TRBV12-4 and J is TRBJ1-2, with 8 bases aligning to TRBD1. The ends lost 6 bases at V and 2 bases at J; junction bases unmatched: 5. The CDR3 is 14 amino acids. CDR3 DNA sequence: TGTGCCAGCAGACCACAGGGGGGGAACTATGGCTACACCTTC. Protein product: CASRPQGGNYGYTF.

This clonotype was observed a handful of times. The rearrangement uses TRBV4-1 and TRBJ2-2, with 9 bases identical to TRBD1. The CDR3 is 16 amino acids. Germline CDR1 and CDR2: MGHRA and YSYEKL. The ends lost 5 bases at V and 4 bases at J; junction bases unmatched: 8. The CDR3 spells CASSYRDRDVTGELFF. The DNA of the CDR3 is TGCGCCAGCAGCTACCGGGACAGGGACGTCACCGGGGAGCTGTTTTTT.

Only a few counts were recorded for this clonotype. The chain uses TRBV24-1 and TRBJ2-3; 10 bases are shared with TRBD2. The CDR3 is 16 amino acids. Losses at the gene ends were 2 bases for V and 0 bases for J; bases not matched to a gene: 1. The germline CDR1 and CDR2 sequences are KGHDR and SFDVKD. The CDR3: CATSDSLAGSTDTQYF. For the CDR3, the DNA is TGTGCCACCAGTGATTCACTAGCGGGAAGCACAGATACGCAGTATTTT.

The rearrangement joins TRBV11-2 to TRBJ2-5; no firm D call. The CDR3 has 14 amino acids. Per germline, CDR1 SGHAT and CDR2 FQNNGV. The germline V and J ends were trimmed by 5 bases and 2 bases, with 12 bases remaining between them. The CDR3 bases are TGTGCCAGCAGCCCCCTTGGGCAGCAAGAGACCCAGTACTTC. Its translation: CASSPLGQQETQYF.

This clonotype was detected a few times. This rearrangement joins TRBV9 to TRBJ2-3; D is unresolved. Trimming cost V 3 bases and J 2 bases, with 4 bases left between them. Germline V lookup: CDR1 SGDLS, CDR2 YYNGEE. This CDR3 has 12 amino acids. DNA of the CDR3: TGTGCCAGCAGCGGAGCCACAGATACGCAGTATTTT. This gives the protein CASSGATDTQYF.

V usage is TRBV2 and J usage is TRBJ2-5, with 11 bases identical to TRBD2. J gave up 4 bases and V 3 bases, and 7 bases lay outside the gene matches. The length of the CDR3 is 16 residues. Per the germline V gene, CDR1 is SNHLY and CDR2 is FYNNEI. CDR3 coding DNA: TGTGCCAGCAGTGATTTGCTAGCGGGGGGCCTAGAGACCCAGTACTTC. Translation: CASSDLLAGGLETQYF.

In its sample, this clonotype was seen a few times. This chain's CDR3 is CASRAGTGIYEQYF. The CDR3 region has the DNA TGTGCCAGCAGGGCCGGGACAGGGATCTACGAGCAGTACTTC. The V call is TRBV6-1, the J call TRBJ2-7; 9 nucleotides match TRBD1. The germline gives CDR1 MNHNS, CDR2 SASEGT. Trimming removed 6 bases from V and 3 bases from J; junction bases left unmatched: 6. The CDR3 is 14 residues long.

This chain connects TRBV4-1 to TRBJ1-5; D is perhaps TRBD1 (5 bases). This CDR3 is 15 amino acids long. V was shortened by 1 base and J by 3 bases, with 10 bases between the two germline ends. Germline CDR1 MGHRA, CDR2 YSYEKL. CDR3 nucleotides: TGCGCCAGCAGCCAAGCCCGGACAAACAATCAGCCCCAGCATTTT. Translation: CASSQARTNNQPQHF.

This chain joins TRBV20-1 and TRBJ2-6; possibly TRBD1 or TRBD2 for D (6 bases each). Germline-derived CDR1 and CDR2 are DFQATT and SNEGSKA (reference sequence). CDR3 length: 15 residues. Trimming shortened V by 0 bases and J by 4 bases, and 10 bases separated the two germline ends. The DNA for the CDR3 is TGCAGTGCTAGAGAAGGGGGGTTAGGGGCCAACGTCCTGACTTTC. Encoded protein: CSAREGGLGANVLTF.

This clonotype was seen only a few times. The chain links TRBV5-1 to TRBJ1-1; the D gene is possibly TRBD1 (6 bases). CDR3 length: 15 residues. Germline CDR1 reads SGHRS; CDR2 reads YFSETQ. The ends were cut back, 4 bases at V and 0 bases at J, with 13 bases in the middle. The chain's CDR3 is CASSPGDRLNTEAFF. CDR3 bases: TGCGCCAGCAGCCCGGGCGACAGGCTGAACACTGAAGCTTTCTTT.

This clonotype has only a few counts. CDR3 in amino acids: CASSTGLHTDTQYF. The CDR3 bases are TGCGCCAGCAGCACGGGGCTACACACAGATACGCAGTATTTT. This sequence joins TRBV5-1 and TRBJ2-3, with D perhaps assigned TRBD1 or TRBD2 (5 bases each). CDR3 length equals 14 residues. CDR1 is SGHRS and CDR2 is YFSETQ in the germline V gene. V was pared by 4 bases and J by 2 bases, with 11 bases between.

The table lists this clonotype with a few counts. The chain uses TRBV5-6 and TRBJ2-7, with 7 positions matching TRBD1. V shed 2 bases, J shed 4 bases, and the junction held 12 bases outside the gene matches. The CDR3 covers 16 residues. Germline V lookup: CDR1 SGHDT, CDR2 YYEEEE. CDR3 sequence: CASSLGGRARTYEQYF. CDR3 DNA: TGTGCCAGCAGCTTAGGGGGCCGCGCAAGGACTTACGAGCAGTACTTC.

The chain couples TRBV9 to TRBJ2-5; 8 bases are a match to TRBD2. Trimming cost V 0 bases and J 2 bases; bases outside gene matches: 3. This CDR3 has 15 amino acids. CDR1 is SGDLS and CDR2 is YYNGEE in the germline V gene. Here the CDR3 DNA reads TGTGCCAGCAGCGTAGGGTCTAGCGGGCAAGAGACCCAGTACTTC. Encoded protein: CASSVGSSGQETQYF. Filled out from reference TRBV9 and TRBJ2-5, the complete variable domain reads DSGVTQTPKHLITATGQRVTLRCSPRSGDLSVYWYQQSLDQGLQFLIQYYNGEERAKGNILERFSAQQFPDLHSELNLSSLELGDSALYFCASSVGSSGQETQYFGPGTRLLVL.

This clonotype has more than one count but fewer than ten. The rearrangement links TRBV11-1 to TRBJ1-2, with D possibly TRBD1 on 5 matching bases. V was shortened by 5 bases and J by 3 bases, with 7 bases between the two germline ends. The germline CDR1 and CDR2 sequences are SGHAT and FQDESV (reference sequence). The CDR3 runs 12 residues. The CDR3 here is CASSGGYYGYTF. The DNA for the CDR3 is TGTGCCAGCAGCGGGGGATACTATGGCTACACCTTC.

In its sample, this clonotype was seen many times. CDR3 coding DNA: TGTGCCAGCAGCCAAGTGAGGGGGGGCACCTATTCACCCCTCCACTTT. This sequence encodes CASSQVRGGTYSPLHF. This chain joins TRBV4-2 and TRBJ1-6; possibly TRBD1 for D (6 bases). Trimming cost V 1 base and J 8 bases, with 15 bases left between them. CDR3 length: 16 amino acids. In germline, CDR1 is LGHNA, CDR2 YNFKEQ.

The table lists this clonotype with many counts. The chain joins TRBV4-3 to TRBJ2-1; D gene ambiguous. The V end was cut by 4 bases, the J end by 3 bases, with 4 bases between. The germline gives CDR1 LGHNA, CDR2 YSLEER. This CDR3 comprises 12 residues. CDR3 DNA: TGCGCCAGCAGCCGAGACTACAATGAGCAGTTCTTC. Residues: CASSRDYNEQFF.